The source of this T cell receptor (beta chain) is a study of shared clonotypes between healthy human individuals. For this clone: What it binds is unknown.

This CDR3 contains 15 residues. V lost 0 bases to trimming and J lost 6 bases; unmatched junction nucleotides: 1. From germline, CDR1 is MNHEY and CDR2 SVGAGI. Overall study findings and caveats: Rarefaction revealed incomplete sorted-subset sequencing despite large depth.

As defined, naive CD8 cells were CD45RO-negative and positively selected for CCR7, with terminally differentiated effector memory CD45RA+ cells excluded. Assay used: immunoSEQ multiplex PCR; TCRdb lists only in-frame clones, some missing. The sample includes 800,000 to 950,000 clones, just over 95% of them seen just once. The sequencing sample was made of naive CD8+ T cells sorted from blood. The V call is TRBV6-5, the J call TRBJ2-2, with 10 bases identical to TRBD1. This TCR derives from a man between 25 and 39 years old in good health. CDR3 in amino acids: CASSYSGQGAGELFF. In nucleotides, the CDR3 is TGTGCCAGCAGTTACTCCGGACAGGGGGCCGGGGAGCTGTTTTTT.